These 29 T cell receptor beta chains were all obtained from the same sample, sequenced in a study of blood T cell repertoires in COVID-19. Some clones are missing from TCRdb's copy, which holds only in-frame ones; the method was immunoSEQ multiplex PCR. The repertoire consists of roughly 73,000 clones, with 89% occurring once and the leading ten covering approximately 10%. The specimen sequenced was peripheral blood. All receptors come from an elderly man with acute or convalescent COVID-19.

This chain links TRBV24-1 with TRBJ2-5; D perhaps matches TRBD1 (7 bases). CDR1 is KGHDR and CDR2 is SFDVKD in the germline V gene. This CDR3 region has 14 residues. Trimming took off 4 bases at V and 3 bases at J, with 11 bases between the two ends. The CDR3 spells CATSDQGGKETQYF. Here the CDR3 DNA reads TGTGCCACCAGTGACCAGGGGGGTAAAGAGACCCAGTACTTC.

The rearrangement joins TRBV7-2 to TRBJ1-3, with no clear D. Looked up from germline, CDR1 is SGHTA and CDR2 is FQGNSA. Trimming left V 5 bases short and J 0 bases short, with 5 bases between. This CDR3 spans 13 amino acids. CDR3 bases: TGTGCCAGCAGCCTCTACTCTGGAAACACCATATATTTT. It is translated as CASSLYSGNTIYF.

The genes are TRBV7-9 and TRBJ1-2; 7 nucleotides align to TRBD1. Trimming cost V 4 bases and J 7 bases; bases outside gene matches: 9. The CDR3 extends over 14 amino acids. Germline lookup yields CDR1 SEHNR and CDR2 FQNEAQ (reference sequence). In DNA form, the CDR3 reads TGTGCCAGCAGCTCCTTCGTACAGGGGTCTGGCTACACCTTC. Protein sequence: CASSSFVQGSGYTF.

The chain has TRBV5-1 and TRBJ1-1; maybe TRBD1 (5 bases). Germline-derived CDR1 and CDR2 are SGHRS and YFSETQ. V lost 4 bases and J lost 4, with 11 bases in between. This CDR3 has 13 amino acids. CDR3 DNA: TGCGCCAGCAGCGGGGCCCAGCTCACTGAAGCTTTCTTT. Translation gives CASSGAQLTEAFF. The variable domain in full, completed from reference TRBV5-1 and TRBJ1-1, reads KAGVTQTPRYLIKTRGQQVTLSCSPISGHRSVSWYQQTPGQGLQFLFEYFSETQRNKGNFPGRFSGRQFSNSRSEMNVSTLELGDSALYLCASSGAQLTEAFFGQGTRLTVV.

V and J are TRBV9 and TRBJ1-2; D is uncertain. Per the germline V gene, CDR1 is SGDLS and CDR2 is YYNGEE. CDR3 length equals 17 residues. Trimming cost V 4 bases and J 0 bases, with 19 bases left between them. The CDR3 DNA reads TGTGCCAGCAGCAACAATGCAGAGACACCCTCTAACTATGGCTACACCTTC. This sequence encodes CASSNNAETPSNYGYTF.

In this sample, this clone turned up once. The CDR3 is CASSESKGIDKGGGNYGYTF. The CDR3, as DNA: TGTGCCAGCAGTGAATCGAAAGGGATAGACAAGGGAGGGGGAAACTATGGCTACACCTTC. The chain has TRBV2 and TRBJ1-2, with D possibly TRBD1 on 6 matching bases. With 2 bases removed from V and 2 bases from J, the gap between germline ends came to 27 bases. Looked up from germline, CDR1 is SNHLY and CDR2 is FYNNEI. The length of the CDR3 is 20 residues. The full variable domain, rest sourced from reference TRBV2 and TRBJ1-2, is EPEVTQTPSHQVTQMGQEVILRCVPISNHLYFYWYRQILGQKVEFLVSFYNNEISEKSEIFDDQFSVERPDGSNFTLKIRSTKLEDSAMYFCASSESKGIDKGGGNYGYTFGSGTRLTVV.

This chain joins TRBV12-3 or TRBV12-4 and TRBJ1-2; D perhaps matches TRBD1 (6 bases). V shed 4 bases and J shed 7 bases, with 10 bases lying between them. This CDR3 region has 12 residues. For the CDR3, the DNA is TGTGCCAGCAGTTCGGACAGAATTGGCTACACCTTC. This codes for CASSSDRIGYTF.

The J gene is TRBJ1-4, the V gene TRBV25-1; D is possibly TRBD1 (5 bases). Trimming cost V 3 bases and J 0 bases, with 11 bases left between them. The germline V gene has CDR1 MGHDK and CDR2 SYGVNS. This CDR3 contains 16 residues. Here the CDR3 DNA reads TGTGCCAGCAGTGATCGCCGACAGTCAACTAATGAAAAACTGTTTTTT. Translated, it gives CASSDRRQSTNEKLFF.

The V and J genes are TRBV6-1 and TRBJ1-1, with a possible D match to TRBD1 (6 bases). The CDR3 covers 15 residues. Trimming took off 1 base at V and 1 base at J, with 10 bases between the two ends. In germline, CDR1 is MNHNS, CDR2 SASEGT. CDR3 bases: TGTGCCAGCAGTGAAGGCGGGGGCCCGAACACTGAAGCTTTCTTT. As protein: CASSEGGGPNTEAFF.

The chain has TRBV4-1 and TRBJ2-7, with 10 nucleotides matching TRBD2. The V gene end was trimmed by 1 base and the J gene end by 3 bases; junction bases not matched to a gene: 6. This CDR3 is 16 amino acids long. Looked up from germline, CDR1 is MGHRA and CDR2 is YSYEKL. CDR3 protein: CASSQGTSGAFYEQYF. The CDR3 DNA reads TGCGCCAGCAGCCAAGGCACTAGCGGGGCTTTCTACGAGCAGTACTTC.

CDR3 DNA sequence: TGTGCCAGCAGGACCGGACAGTCCAATCAGCCCCAGCATTTT. It encodes CASRTGQSNQPQHF. V usage is TRBV2 and J usage is TRBJ1-5, with D possibly matching TRBD1 (6 bases). Trimming cost V 6 bases and J 3 bases, with 12 bases left between them. CDR1 is SNHLY and CDR2 is FYNNEI in the germline V gene. CDR3 length equals 14 residues. The variable domain in full, completed from reference TRBV2 and TRBJ1-5, reads EPEVTQTPSHQVTQMGQEVILRCVPISNHLYFYWYRQILGQKVEFLVSFYNNEISEKSEIFDDQFSVERPDGSNFTLKIRSTKLEDSAMYFCASRTGQSNQPQHFGDGTRLSIL.

The chain recombines TRBV6-5 with TRBJ2-2; maybe TRBD1 (6 bases). Germline CDR1 and CDR2: MNHEY and SVGAGI. This CDR3 is built from 14 residues. V lost 6 bases and J lost 0, with 8 bases in between. The CDR3 loop reads CASSRGANTGELFF. The DNA for the CDR3 is TGTGCCAGCAGCAGGGGCGCGAACACCGGGGAGCTGTTTTTT.

CDR3 region: CASGTGNTEAFF. The CDR3 DNA sequence: TGTGCCAGCGGGACAGGGAACACTGAAGCTTTCTTT. The chain recombines TRBV2 with TRBJ1-1, with 8 bases lining up with TRBD1. The CDR3 contains 12 residues. Losses at the gene ends were 8 bases for V and 1 base for J; bases not matched to a gene: 0. The germline CDR1 and CDR2 sequences are SNHLY and FYNNEI.

The chain recombines TRBV30 with TRBJ1-1, with D possibly TRBD1 on 6 matching bases. In germline, CDR1 is GTSNPN, CDR2 SVGIG (reference sequence). The CDR3 is made up of 14 amino acids. The germline V and J ends were trimmed by 3 bases and 11 bases, with 22 bases remaining between them. CDR3 DNA sequence: TGTGCCTGGAGCTGGGGGCCCGGGGGAGGGAGCGCTTTCTTT. Its translation is CAWSWGPGGGSAFF. Full variable domain (rest looked up from reference TRBV30 and TRBJ1-1): SQTIHQWPATLVQPVGSPLSLECTVEGTSNPNLYWYRQAAGRGLQLLFYSVGIGQISSEVPQNLSASRPQDRQFILSSKKLLLSDSGFYLCAWSWGPGGGSAFFGQGTRLTVV.

The chain links TRBV6-2 or TRBV6-3 to TRBJ2-3, with D tentatively TRBD1 (5 bases). The germline V gene has CDR1 MNHEY and CDR2 SVGEGT. Trimming shortened V by 5 bases and J by 0 bases, and 15 bases separated the two germline ends. The CDR3 loop spans 16 amino acids. In DNA form, the CDR3 reads TGTGCCAGCAGTCCAGGGCTCGGGCTCAGCACAGATACGCAGTATTTT. It translates to CASSPGLGLSTDTQYF.

The V call is TRBV2, the J call TRBJ2-2, with 9 bases lining up with TRBD2. The CDR3 runs 18 residues. After removal of 5 bases from V and 7 bases from J, the junction contained 17 bases not matched to a gene. The germline gives CDR1 SNHLY, CDR2 FYNNEI. The CDR3 DNA reads TGTGCCAGCAGTTTTTCCGCGGTAGCGGGAGTGGTTGGCGGGGAGCTGTTTTTT. Protein sequence: CASSFSAVAGVVGGELFF.

The V gene is TRBV3-1 (or the pseudogene TRBV3-2), the J gene TRBJ1-5, with 7 bases that match TRBD1. CDR3 size: 15 residues. Germline trimming cut 4 bases from V and 3 bases from J; bases unmatched to any gene: 6. Germline V lookup: CDR1 LGHDT, CDR2 YNNKEL (reference sequence). CDR3 nucleotides: TGTGCCAGCAGCCTTTCGGGACAGAACAATCAGCCCCAGCATTTT. This gives the protein CASSLSGQNNQPQHF.

The chain recombines TRBV27 with TRBJ1-5; no definite D call. There are 15 residues in the CDR3. V lost 5 bases and J lost 3, with 14 bases in between. The V gene's germline CDR1 is MNHEY and CDR2 SMNVEV (reference sequence). The DNA for the CDR3 is TGTGCCAGCAGTCCGGCCCTGGGAGCCAATCAGCCCCAGCATTTT. Translation gives CASSPALGANQPQHF.

This chain connects TRBV6-6 to TRBJ2-7, with 14 bases identical to TRBD2. The CDR3 loop spans 17 amino acids. V lost 5 bases and J lost 2; bases outside the gene matches: 8. The germline V gene has CDR1 MNHNY and CDR2 SVGAGI (reference sequence). CDR3 nucleotide sequence: TGTGCCAGCAGTCCCGGGACTAGCGGGAGAAGGCCCTACGAGCAGTACTTC. Amino acid sequence: CASSPGTSGRRPYEQYF.

The rearrangement joins TRBV5-6 to TRBJ2-7, with a weak D call TRBD1 (5 bases). Germline CDR1 reads SGHDT; CDR2 reads YYEEEE. CDR3 length: 12 amino acids. Trimming removed 3 bases at V and 5 bases at J, with 9 bases between. The CDR3 region is CASSWGRNEQYF. The CDR3 DNA follows: TGTGCCAGCAGCTGGGGCCGGAACGAGCAGTACTTC. Variable domain in full (rest from reference TRBV5-6 and TRBJ2-7): DAGVTQSPTHLIKTRGQQVTLRCSPKSGHDTVSWYQQALGQGPQFIFQYYEEEERQRGNFPDRFSGHQFPNYSSELNVNALLLGDSALYLCASSWGRNEQYFGPGTRLTVT.

The chain is built from TRBV15 and TRBJ1-3; 7 bases fit TRBD1. Germline V CDR1 and CDR2: LNHNV, YYDKDF (reference sequence). V was pared by 3 bases and J by 4 bases, with 6 bases of the junction left unmatched. The CDR3 extends over 15 amino acids. The CDR3 bases are TGTGCCACCAGCAGGACCCGGGACAGCGGAAACACCATATATTTT. Protein sequence: CATSRTRDSGNTIYF.

This rearrangement joins TRBV2 to TRBJ2-7; D unresolved. Deletions cut 2 bases from V and 3 bases from J, with 14 bases between. Germline V CDR1 and CDR2: SNHLY, FYNNEI. The CDR3 loop spans 15 amino acids. This CDR3 is CASSEQPTRLYEQYF. The DNA for the CDR3 is TGTGCCAGCAGTGAACAGCCCACAAGACTCTACGAGCAGTACTTC.

This sequence joins TRBV18 and TRBJ2-7; TRBD1 agrees at 8 bases. Germline CDR1 is KGHSH and CDR2 is LQKENI. Germline trimming cut 5 bases from V and 2 bases from J; bases unmatched to any gene: 5. The CDR3 totals 14 residues. The CDR3, as DNA: TGTGCCAGCTCATCCCCGGACAGGGCCTACGAGCAGTACTTC. The encoded protein is CASSSPDRAYEQYF.

This clone has just one count. The V gene is TRBV7-9, the J gene TRBJ1-1; 9 bases are a match to TRBD1. The CDR3 spans 15 residues. Germline V gives CDR1 SEHNR, CDR2 FQNEAQ (reference sequence). The trim removed 5 bases at V and 4 bases at J, leaving 8 bases unmatched. CDR3 protein: CASSPDRGAITEAFF. CDR3 in DNA: TGTGCCAGCAGCCCGGACAGGGGAGCTATCACTGAAGCTTTCTTT.

The sample holds one count of this clone. The chain employs TRBV6-6 and TRBJ2-7; TRBD1 matches at 9 bases. Germline trimming cut 0 bases from V and 3 bases from J; bases unmatched to any gene: 6. CDR1 MNHNY and CDR2 SVGAGI come from the germline V gene (reference sequence). The CDR3 is 16 residues long. DNA for the CDR3: TGTGCCAGCAGTTACTCGTACAGGGGGCGCCTCTACGAGCAGTACTTC. Protein product: CASSYSYRGRLYEQYF.

The chain links TRBV19 to TRBJ1-3; a weak D match, TRBD1 (5 bases). V shed 5 bases and J shed 0 bases, with 14 bases lying between them. CDR3 length equals 16 residues. Germline V CDR1 and CDR2: LNHDA, SQIVND (reference sequence). The CDR3 nucleotides are TGTGCCAGTAGTTCCCGGACATCCTACTCTGGAAACACCATATATTTT. It specifies CASSSRTSYSGNTIYF. Drawing the rest from reference TRBV19 and TRBJ1-3, the complete variable domain is DGGITQSPKYLFRKEGQNVTLSCEQNLNHDAMYWYRQDPGQGLRLIYYSQIVNDFQKGDIAEGYSVSREKKESFPLTVTSAQKNPTAFYLCASSSRTSYSGNTIYFGEGSWLTVV.

The CDR3 sequence is CASSFQGLTAETEAFF. The CDR3 DNA is TGTGCCAGCAGCTTCCAAGGACTCACGGCGGAGACTGAAGCTTTCTTT. The rearrangement links TRBV5-6 to TRBJ1-1; D gene ambiguous. Germline CDR1 SGHDT, CDR2 YYEEEE. The CDR3 extends over 16 amino acids. Trimming removed 2 bases from V and 5 bases from J, with 19 bases in between.

This chain's CDR3 is CASSLGLAGTNEQFF. The CDR3, as DNA: TGTGCCAGCTCACTCGGGCTAGCGGGGACCAATGAGCAGTTCTTC. This sequence joins TRBV18 and TRBJ2-1; TRBD2 matches at 9 bases. The CDR3 sequence is 15 residues long. CDR1 and CDR2 from the germline V gene are KGHSH and LQKENI. V trimming: 4 bases; J trimming: 6 bases; junction bases outside the gene matches: 7.

The chain employs TRBV11-2 and TRBJ2-7; 12 nucleotides line up with TRBD1. The length of the CDR3 is 16 residues. The germline gives CDR1 SGHAT, CDR2 FQNNGV. The J segment lost 5 bases and the V segment lost 0 bases, leaving 5 bases of the junction unmatched. The chain's CDR3 is CASSLDSGQGADEQYF. The DNA for the CDR3 is TGTGCCAGCAGCTTAGATTCGGGACAGGGGGCAGACGAGCAGTACTTC.